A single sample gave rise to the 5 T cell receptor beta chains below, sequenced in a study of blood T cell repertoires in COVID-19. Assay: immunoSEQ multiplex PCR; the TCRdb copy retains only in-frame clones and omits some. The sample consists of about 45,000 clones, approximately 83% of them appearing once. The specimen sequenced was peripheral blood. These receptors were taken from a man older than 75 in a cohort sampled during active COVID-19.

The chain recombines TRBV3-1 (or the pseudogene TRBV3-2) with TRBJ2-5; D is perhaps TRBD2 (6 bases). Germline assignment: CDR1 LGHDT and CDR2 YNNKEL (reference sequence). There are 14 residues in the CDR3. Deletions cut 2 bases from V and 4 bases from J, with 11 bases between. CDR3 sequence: CASSQLGTLETQYF. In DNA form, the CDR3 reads TGTGCCAGCAGCCAACTAGGGACTTTAGAGACCCAGTACTTC.

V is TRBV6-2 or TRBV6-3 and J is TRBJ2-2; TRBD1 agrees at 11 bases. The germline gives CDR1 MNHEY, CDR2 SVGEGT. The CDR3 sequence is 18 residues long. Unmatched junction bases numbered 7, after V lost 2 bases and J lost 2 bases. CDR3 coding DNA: TGTGCCAGCAGTTACCCTCGGACAGGGGGCGGCAACACCGGGGAGCTGTTTTTT. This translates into CASSYPRTGGGNTGELFF.

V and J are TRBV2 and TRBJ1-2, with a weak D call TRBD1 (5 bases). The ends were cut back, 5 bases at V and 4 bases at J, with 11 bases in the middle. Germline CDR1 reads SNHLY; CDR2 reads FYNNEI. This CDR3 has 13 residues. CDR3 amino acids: CASSPHDSYGYTF. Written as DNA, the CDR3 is TGTGCCAGCAGTCCCCACGACAGCTATGGCTACACCTTC.

CDR3 region: CASRVTSVETYEQYF. The CDR3 coding sequence is TGCGCCAGCCGGGTAACTAGCGTAGAGACCTACGAGCAGTACTTC. The chain combines TRBV5-1 with TRBJ2-7; 7 positions agree with TRBD2. The CDR3 spans 15 residues. Trimming cost V 7 bases and J 2 bases; bases outside gene matches: 12. Germline CDR1 SGHRS, CDR2 YFSETQ.

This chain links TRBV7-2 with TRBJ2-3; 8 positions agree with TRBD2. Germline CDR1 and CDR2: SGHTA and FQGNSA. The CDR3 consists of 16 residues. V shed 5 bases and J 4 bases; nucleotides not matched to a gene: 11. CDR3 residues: CASSLRAGGGSDTQYF. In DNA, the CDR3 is TGTGCCAGCAGCCTTCGGGCGGGAGGCGGTTCAGATACGCAGTATTTT.